The 20 T cell receptor beta chains in this list originate from one sample, sequenced in a study of blood T cells in healthy people across ages. For the second PCR, which ran for about 6 to 12 cycles, a sample-barcoded 5' primer and a J-beta primer mix were used. TCRdb analysed the 5' RACE reads with MiXCR anew, one entry per CDR3 protein. Among 2 million or so distinct CDR3 sequences, approximately 50% were seen once, and the ten largest hold over 2%. The sequenced sample consisted of blood. These TCRs come from a middle-aged woman in good health.

Turning to this clonotype: Sequence at one end of the junction differs from germline and may be a read error. The chain combines TRBV9 with TRBJ2-3, with D tentatively TRBD2 (7 bases). In germline, CDR1 is SGDLS, CDR2 YYNGEE. The CDR3 loop spans 15 amino acids. CDR3 amino acids: CANSGGWGGADTQYF. In nucleotides, the CDR3 is TGTGCCAACAGCGGTGGATGGGGGGGCGCAGATACGCAGTATTTT.

This clonotype came up a few times. The DNA for the CDR3 is TGTGCCAGCAGTAACCCCGGACAGGGTACCCTCGAGCAGTACTTC. Translating gives CASSNPGQGTLEQYF. The rearrangement uses TRBV12-3 or TRBV12-4 and TRBJ2-7; TRBD1 matches 8 bases. CDR3 size: 15 residues. V lost 5 bases to trimming and J lost 6 bases; unmatched junction nucleotides: 12.

The rearrangement links TRBV12-3 or TRBV12-4 to TRBJ1-2; 8 bases align to TRBD1. The CDR3 extends over 14 amino acids. The V gene end was trimmed by 6 bases and the J gene end by 8 bases; junction bases not matched to a gene: 11. The CDR3 here is CASRQTATGGGYTF. The DNA for the CDR3 is TGTGCCAGCAGACAGACCGCCACAGGGGGAGGCTACACCTTC.

V usage is TRBV6-1 and J usage is TRBJ2-5; 8 bases match TRBD1. The J call could be wrong; TRBJ2-7 is a better fit for the DNA end. CDR3 length: 15 amino acids. Germline V gives CDR1 MNHNS, CDR2 SASEGT. The CDR3 loop is CASSLQGARSHEQYF. In nucleotides, the CDR3 is TGTGCCAGCAGCTTGCAGGGGGCTAGGTCTCACGAGCAGTACTTC.

V and J are TRBV5-1 and TRBJ2-7; D assignment may be TRBD1 or TRBD2 (5 bases each). V was pared by 4 bases and J by 6 bases, with 17 bases between. There are 14 residues in the CDR3. Germline CDR1 reads SGHRS; CDR2 reads YFSETQ. The CDR3 coding sequence is TGCGCCAGCAGCCGGGACCTCAGGGTGGGCGAGCAGTACTTC. This translates into CASSRDLRVGEQYF.

The gene calls are TRBV7-9 and TRBJ2-5; D is unresolved. Germline V gene data show CDR1 as SEHNR and CDR2 as FQNEAQ (reference sequence). The CDR3 sequence is 14 residues long. Trimming took off 5 bases at V and 1 base at J, with 11 bases between the two ends. CDR3 DNA sequence: TGTGCCAGCAGCCACAGTGGGCGCCAAGAGACCCAGTACTTC. As protein: CASSHSGRQETQYF.

This sequence joins TRBV27 and TRBJ1-1, with a tentative D call TRBD1 (6 bases). Germline values: CDR1 MNHEY, CDR2 SMNVEV (reference sequence). Trimming took 7 bases from V and 2 from J, leaving 11 bases between them. The CDR3 sequence is 13 residues long. The DNA of the CDR3 is TGTGCCAGCAATAACAGGGTAAACACTGAAGCTTTCTTT. It translates to CASNNRVNTEAFF.

The V and J genes are TRBV20-1 and TRBJ2-7; no clear D gene. There are 13 residues in the CDR3. Trimming pared 0 bases from V and 3 bases from J, leaving 9 bases between. Germline assignment: CDR1 DFQATT and CDR2 SNEGSKA (reference sequence). The CDR3 DNA sequence: TGCAGTGCTAGAGAAGGGTCTATCTACGAGCAGTACTTC. Its protein is CSAREGSIYEQYF.

The chain is built from TRBV6-5 and TRBJ2-1; 11 bases line up with TRBD2. Germline CDR1 and CDR2: MNHEY and SVGAGI. This CDR3 spans 15 amino acids. J was trimmed by 7 bases and V by 5 bases; bases with no gene match: 7. The CDR3: CASSTSGGLGNEQFF. In DNA, the CDR3 is TGTGCCAGCAGTACTAGCGGGGGCCTGGGAAATGAGCAGTTCTTC.

CDR3 in DNA: TGTGCCAGCGGGCAGGACTGGCTGAACACTGAAGCTTTCTTT. Amino acids: CASGQDWLNTEAFF. The chain carries TRBV6-2 or TRBV6-3 and TRBJ1-1; no firm D call. This CDR3 spans 14 amino acids. The germline CDR1 and CDR2 sequences are MNHEY and SVGEGT. V lost 8 bases, J lost 0 bases, and 13 bases lay in between.

CDR3 protein: CASSLGAASNQPQHF. For the CDR3, the DNA is TGTGCCAGCAGCTTGGGTGCAGCTAGCAATCAGCCCCAGCATTTT. The V call is TRBV5-5, the J call TRBJ1-5, with D unresolved. The V end lost 0 bases, the J end lost 0 bases, and 7 bases lay between the germline ends. The CDR3 sequence is 15 residues long. Germline assignment: CDR1 SGHKS and CDR2 YYEKEE (reference sequence).

This chain links TRBV21-1 with TRBJ2-3. TRBV21-1 is a listed pseudogene. This CDR3 comprises 14 residues. CDR3: CASSRQNLTDTQYF. DNA for the CDR3: TGTGCCAGCAGCAGGCAGAATCTCACAGATACGCAGTATTTT.

This rearrangement joins TRBV24-1 to TRBJ2-5; D remains ambiguous. The germline V and J ends were trimmed by 7 bases and 2 bases, with 10 bases remaining between them. The length of the CDR3 is 13 residues. CDR1 is KGHDR, CDR2 SFDVKD, per germline. In nucleotides, the CDR3 is TGTGCCACCAGCACGCTGGGTCAAGAGACCCAGTACTTC. It translates to CATSTLGQETQYF.

The gene calls are TRBV4-3 and TRBJ2-6; 7 nucleotides match TRBD1. This CDR3 is 19 amino acids long. Germline CDR1 is LGHNA and CDR2 is YSLEER. Trimming cost V 1 base and J 2 bases; bases outside gene matches: 11. The CDR3 sequence is CASSQVSLSTGAGANVLTF. CDR3 bases: TGCGCCAGCAGCCAAGTTTCTCTCTCCACAGGGGCTGGGGCCAACGTCCTGACTTTC.

The V call is TRBV27, the J call TRBJ1-2, with 9 bases matching TRBD1. This CDR3 has 17 amino acids. J gave up 5 bases and V 0 bases, and 10 bases lay outside the gene matches. Looked up from germline, CDR1 is MNHEY and CDR2 is SMNVEV (reference sequence). The CDR3 loop is CASSLSDGTTGGYGYTF. The CDR3 bases are TGTGCCAGCAGTTTATCAGATGGAACGACAGGGGGGTATGGCTACACCTTC.

The chain has TRBV28 and TRBJ1-1; D might be TRBD1 (5 bases). The CDR3 consists of 13 residues. In germline, CDR1 is MDHEN, CDR2 SYDVKM. Trimming took off 2 bases at V and 6 bases at J, with 10 bases between the two ends. This chain's CDR3 is CASSLRQLSEAFF. The CDR3, as DNA: TGTGCCAGCAGTTTAAGACAGCTCTCTGAAGCTTTCTTT.

There are a few counts of this clonotype. This chain links TRBV6-2 or TRBV6-3 with TRBJ2-7; 8 bases line up with TRBD1. This CDR3 comprises 15 residues. The trim removed 6 bases at V and 1 base at J, leaving 8 bases unmatched. Germline V CDR1 and CDR2: MNHEY, SVGEGT. The CDR3 is CASRQGQGTSYEQYF. The CDR3 region has the DNA TGTGCCAGCAGACAAGGACAGGGAACTTCCTACGAGCAGTACTTC.

The gene calls are TRBV4-2 and TRBJ1-2; D not resolved. V lost 2 bases and J 6 bases, leaving 22 bases between the germline ends. Per the germline V gene, CDR1 is LGHNA and CDR2 is YNFKEQ. CDR3 length: 17 amino acids. The CDR3 spells CASSQQISSIKKDGYTF. The DNA of the CDR3 is TGTGCCAGCAGCCAACAAATAAGCTCTATTAAGAAGGATGGCTACACCTTC.

This clonotype was recorded a few times. The rearrangement uses TRBV6-2 or TRBV6-3 and TRBJ2-1; no definite D call. V was pared by 6 bases and J by 9 bases, with 12 bases between. CDR3 length equals 12 residues. CDR1 is MNHEY and CDR2 is SVGEGT in the germline V gene. DNA for the CDR3: TGTGCCAGCAGCCGCAGTCAGAGTGAGCAGTTCTTC. Its translation is CASSRSQSEQFF.

This clonotype appeared a few times. The gene calls are TRBV11-1 and TRBJ2-6; a weak D match, TRBD2 (5 bases). The V gene lost 2 bases and the J gene lost 4 bases, with 21 bases spanning the gap. This CDR3 spans 19 amino acids. Per germline, CDR1 SGHAT and CDR2 FQDESV (reference sequence). CDR3 nucleotides: TGTGCCAGCAGCTTAACGGGTTCGGGGTTAGGGTCCGGGGCCAACGTCCTGACTTTC. This encodes CASSLTGSGLGSGANVLTF. The variable domain in full, with the rest retrieved from reference TRBV11-1 and TRBJ2-6, is EAEVAQSPRYKITEKSQAVAFWCDPISGHATLYWYRQILGQGPELLVQFQDESVVDDSQLPKDRFSAERLKGVDSTLKIQPAELGDSAMYLCASSLTGSGLGSGANVLTFGAGSRLTVL.